This entry lists 18 T cell receptor beta chains sequenced from one sample in a study of blood T cell repertoires in COVID-19. The protocol was immunoSEQ multiplex PCR, while the TCRdb copy is restricted to in-frame clones and leaves out a portion. The table lists 110,000 or so clones, less than 85% of them singletons. What was sequenced was peripheral blood. The source is a human donor in a cohort sampled during active COVID-19.

The chain employs TRBV10-3 and TRBJ2-3, with D perhaps matching TRBD1 (5 bases). Germline assignment: CDR1 ENHRY and CDR2 SYGVKD. The V gene lost 4 bases and the J gene lost 3 bases, with 23 bases spanning the gap. The CDR3 consists of 18 residues. CDR3 DNA: TGTGCCATCAGTGGGTTCCCCCCAGGAAGGGGCGGTACAGATACGCAGTATTTT. Translating it yields CAISGFPPGRGGTDTQYF.

The rearrangement links TRBV30 to TRBJ2-3, with TRBD2 identical over 10 bases. CDR1 and CDR2 from the germline V gene are GTSNPN and SVGIG (reference sequence). The CDR3 loop spans 15 amino acids. J lost 4 bases, V lost 8 bases, and 12 bases had no gene match. The DNA of the CDR3 is TGTGCCGAGGAGGCCACTAGCGGGGCAGCAGATACGCAGTATTTT. Protein sequence: CAEEATSGAADTQYF.

The rearrangement joins TRBV28 to TRBJ2-7; 11 positions agree with TRBD2. Germline V gene lookup returns CDR1 MDHEN and CDR2 SYDVKM. CDR3 length: 16 residues. Trimming removed 6 bases from V and 0 bases from J; junction bases left unmatched: 7. Here the CDR3 reads CASRLRLAGSSYEQYF. The CDR3 bases are TGTGCCAGCAGACTGAGACTAGCGGGGAGCTCCTACGAGCAGTACTTC. Supplemented by reference TRBV28 and TRBJ2-7, the full variable domain reads DVKVTQSSRYLVKRTGEKVFLECVQDMDHENMFWYRQDPGLGLRLIYFSYDVKMKEKGDIPEGYSVSREKKERFSLILESASTNQTSMYLCASRLRLAGSSYEQYFGPGTRLTVT.

The J gene is TRBJ1-1, the V gene TRBV19; 10 nucleotides line up with TRBD1. This CDR3 spans 17 amino acids. The germline gives CDR1 LNHDA, CDR2 SQIVND (reference sequence). V trimming: 5 bases; J trimming: 5 bases; junction bases outside the gene matches: 14. Here the CDR3 reads CASSPKGQGFKWTEAFF. CDR3 bases: TGTGCCAGTAGTCCGAAGGGACAGGGGTTTAAATGGACTGAAGCTTTCTTT.

The sample holds many counts of this clone. V and J are TRBV4-3 and TRBJ1-3, with TRBD1 identical over 8 bases. The CDR3 covers 16 residues. With V trimmed by 0 bases and J by 4 bases, 5 bases remained unmatched. Germline CDR1 is LGHNA and CDR2 is YSLEER. DNA for the CDR3: TGCGCCAGCAGCCAAGATGTGGCAGGGGGCGGAAACACCATATATTTT. This gives the protein CASSQDVAGGGNTIYF.

The J gene is TRBJ1-5, the V gene TRBV20-1; 10 bases are a match to TRBD1. The trim removed 3 bases at V and 0 bases at J, leaving 17 bases unmatched. Germline V gene lookup returns CDR1 DFQATT and CDR2 SNEGSKA (reference sequence). The CDR3 runs to 20 residues. The CDR3 bases are TGCAGTGCTAGTCTTTTGCGGGACAGGGGCCCTCGAAGTAGCAATCAGCCCCAGCATTTT. Its protein is CSASLLRDRGPRSSNQPQHF.

This rearrangement joins TRBV28 to TRBJ2-1; 15 bases are shared with TRBD2. Losses at the gene ends were 4 bases for V and 7 bases for J; bases not matched to a gene: 8. Germline loops: CDR1 MDHEN, CDR2 SYDVKM. The CDR3 runs to 17 residues. The CDR3 DNA follows: TGTGCCAGCAGTTCTGGACTAGCGGGGGGGAGGAGGAATGAGCAGTTCTTC. Protein sequence: CASSSGLAGGRRNEQFF.

The chain recombines TRBV10-3 with TRBJ2-2; TRBD1 matches at 8 bases. The CDR3 runs to 15 residues. CDR1 ENHRY and CDR2 SYGVKD come from the germline V gene. V shed 10 bases, J shed 4 bases, and the junction held 11 bases outside the gene matches. In nucleotides, the CDR3 is TGTGCCACCCGCCCCGGACAGGGAGGCACCGGGGAGCTGTTTTTT. Its protein product is CATRPGQGGTGELFF.

This clone was observed a handful of times. The chain is built from TRBV30 and TRBJ1-3; no definite D call. CDR1 GTSNPN and CDR2 SVGIG come from the germline V gene (reference sequence). This CDR3 is built from 13 residues. V dropped 3 bases and J dropped 3 bases, with 9 bases sitting between them. The CDR3 DNA reads as TGTGCCTGGAGCGTTGGACTTGGAAACACCATATATTTT. As protein: CAWSVGLGNTIYF. The full variable domain, in which reference TRBV30 and TRBJ1-3 provide the parts outside the CDR3, is SQTIHQWPATLVQPVGSPLSLECTVEGTSNPNLYWYRQAAGRGLQLLFYSVGIGQISSEVPQNLSASRPQDRQFILSSKKLLLSDSGFYLCAWSVGLGNTIYFGEGSWLTVV.

V and J are TRBV10-2 and TRBJ1-5, with unresolved D. V was shortened by 2 bases and J by 6 bases, with 11 bases between the two germline ends. The CDR3 has 14 residues. Per the germline V gene, CDR1 is WSHSY and CDR2 is SAAADI. CDR3 protein: CASSEDRGSQPQHF. DNA of the CDR3: TGCGCCAGCAGTGAGGATAGAGGAAGTCAGCCCCAGCATTTT.

This clone has just one count. The chain is built from TRBV19 and TRBJ1-6; 8 positions match TRBD1. V lost 6 bases, J lost 6 bases, and 4 bases stayed unmatched. Germline-derived CDR1 and CDR2 are LNHDA and SQIVND (reference sequence). The CDR3 covers 14 residues. In DNA, the CDR3 is TGTGCCAGTAGCGGGACAGGCGTTAATTCACCCCTCCACTTT. Translated, it gives CASSGTGVNSPLHF.

The V and J genes are TRBV6-5 and TRBJ1-2; 7 bases align to TRBD1. CDR3 size: 16 residues. V was pared by 0 bases and J by 2 bases, with 6 bases of the junction left unmatched. Germline CDR1 reads MNHEY; CDR2 reads SVGAGI. The CDR3 DNA reads as TGTGCCAGCAGTTACTCGATGGTCAGGGGGAACTATGGCTACACCTTC. Translation: CASSYSMVRGNYGYTF.

The chain joins TRBV28 to TRBJ2-1, with a tentative D call TRBD2 (6 bases). CDR1 and CDR2 (germline): MDHEN, SYDVKM. The CDR3 consists of 11 residues. Trimming left V 5 bases short and J 16 bases short, with 15 bases between. CDR3 sequence (DNA): TGTGCCAGCAGTGGGGGACTCGTTGTCTTCTTC. It translates to CASSGGLVVFF.

CDR3 DNA sequence: TGTGCCAGCAGCCAAGGACTAACTCCCCGGAATGAGCAGTTCTTC. This sequence encodes CASSQGLTPRNEQFF. This sequence joins TRBV7-2 and TRBJ2-1; D is possibly TRBD2 (6 bases). The length of the CDR3 is 15 residues. Trimming removed 5 bases at V and 7 bases at J, with 18 bases between. CDR1 is SGHTA and CDR2 is FQGNSA in the germline V gene.

The V gene is TRBV29-1, the J gene TRBJ1-2; 7 bases are a match to TRBD1. This CDR3 region has 13 residues. The germline CDR1 and CDR2 sequences are SQVTM and ANQGSEA. V lost 5 bases to trimming and J lost 1 base; unmatched junction nucleotides: 4. The CDR3 reads CSVSQGVNYGYTF. For the CDR3, the DNA is TGCAGCGTTTCCCAGGGGGTTAACTATGGCTACACCTTC.

This clone was counted only a few times. The chain links TRBV19 to TRBJ1-6; D uncertain. V was trimmed by 6 bases and J by 4 bases, leaving 16 bases between them. The germline V gene encodes CDR1 LNHDA and CDR2 SQIVND (reference sequence). The CDR3 is 16 residues long. The CDR3 sequence: CASRSPGRGYNSPLHF. The CDR3, as DNA: TGTGCCAGTAGATCCCCAGGTCGTGGGTATAATTCACCCCTCCACTTT. The full variable domain, with the rest looked up from reference TRBV19 and TRBJ1-6, is DGGITQSPKYLFRKEGQNVTLSCEQNLNHDAMYWYRQDPGQGLRLIYYSQIVNDFQKGDIAEGYSVSREKKESFPLTVTSAQKNPTAFYLCASRSPGRGYNSPLHFGNGTRLTVT.

V and J are TRBV28 and TRBJ2-3, with 15 bases identical to TRBD2. The CDR3 has 18 residues. Germline CDR1 and CDR2: MDHEN and SYDVKM. Losses at the gene ends were 6 bases for V and 1 base for J; bases not matched to a gene: 8. In nucleotides, the CDR3 is TGTGCCAGCAGCGTCCCGGGACTAGCGGGGGGCGGCACAGATACGCAGTATTTT. Protein: CASSVPGLAGGGTDTQYF.

This clone was picked up a small number of times. The chain recombines TRBV10-1 with TRBJ2-4; D is uncertain. Germline CDR1 reads WNHNN; CDR2 reads SYGVQD (reference sequence). Deletions cut 3 bases from V and 5 bases from J, with 14 bases between. This CDR3 has 15 residues. The CDR3 bases are TGCGCCAGCAGTGAAAATCTAAACAGCCAAAACATTCAGTACTTC. Its translation is CASSENLNSQNIQYF.